The 19 T cell receptor beta chains below were found in one sample sequenced in a study of neurological immune-mediated disorders. TCRdb reprocessed the 5' RACE reads with MiXCR, giving one entry per CDR3 protein. The table includes approximately 80,000 distinct CDR3 sequences, 3.5% to 4.5% detected once. The time point here: longitudinal time-point 3. Sequenced material: PBMCs. The source is a woman in her sixties or seventies with multiple sclerosis.

This clonotype was detected many times. The chain employs TRBV5-1 and TRBJ2-5, with 10 bases fitting TRBD1. This CDR3 is built from 16 residues. Germline-derived CDR1 and CDR2 are SGHRS and YFSETQ. V lost 4 bases to trimming and J lost 3 bases; unmatched junction nucleotides: 9. Here the CDR3 reads CASSPNTGQGKETQYF. CDR3 sequence (DNA): TGCGCCAGCAGCCCTAATACGGGACAGGGGAAAGAGACCCAGTACTTC.

In its sample, this clonotype was seen many times. J is TRBJ1-1 and V is TRBV3-1; weak D call: TRBD1 (6 bases). V dropped 4 bases and J dropped 4 bases, with 13 bases sitting between them. Germline V gene sequence: CDR1 LGHDT, CDR2 YNNKEL (reference sequence). The CDR3 sequence is 14 residues long. CDR3 loop: CASSRGGGGTEAFF. The CDR3 DNA is TGTGCCAGCAGCCGGGGAGGGGGGGGCACTGAAGCTTTCTTT.

Ten or more counts support this clonotype. The chain uses TRBV5-1 and TRBJ1-1; D gene uncertain. This CDR3 has 14 amino acids. Germline values: CDR1 SGHRS, CDR2 YFSETQ. Deletions cut 0 bases from V and 6 bases from J, with 12 bases between. The CDR3 region is CASSLVGGVAEAFF. The CDR3 DNA is TGCGCCAGCAGCTTGGTAGGTGGAGTCGCTGAAGCTTTCTTT.

This chain connects TRBV20-1 to TRBJ2-3; the match to TRBD2 covers 9 bases. The CDR3 has 14 amino acids. Germline CDR1 reads DFQATT; CDR2 reads SNEGSKA (reference sequence). Here the CDR3 DNA reads TGCAGCGTAGCGGGGGATGTGGTAACAGATACGCAGTATTTT. It encodes CSVAGDVVTDTQYF.

This clonotype was found many times. The chain employs TRBV6-6 and TRBJ2-7; D unresolved. Trimming took 2 bases from V and 2 from J, leaving 10 bases between them. This CDR3 contains 14 residues. CDR1 MNHNY and CDR2 SVGAGI come from the germline V gene (reference sequence). CDR3 DNA: TGTGCCAGCAGTTACCCCGAAACAACCTACGAGCAGTACTTC. Its translation is CASSYPETTYEQYF.

This clonotype was counted at least ten times. The chain combines TRBV7-6 with TRBJ2-1; either TRBD1 or TRBD2 may supply D (7 bases each). Looked up from germline, CDR1 is SGHVS and CDR2 is FNYEAQ. This CDR3 has 14 amino acids. The V gene lost 11 bases and the J gene lost 9 bases, with 23 bases spanning the gap. CDR3 sequence (DNA): TGTGCCGCCGGTGGTGGGGGAGGGGGCAGTGAGCAGTTCTTC. It translates to CAAGGGGGGSEQFF. Together with reference TRBV7-6 and TRBJ2-1, the CDR3 gives the full variable domain: GAGVSQSPRYKVTKRGQDVALRCDPISGHVSLYWYRQALGQGPEFLTYFNYEAQQDKSGLPNDRFSAERPEGSISTLTIQRTEQRDSAMYRCAAGGGGGGSEQFFGPGTRLTVL.

The table lists this clonotype with many counts. The chain uses TRBV12-3 or TRBV12-4 and TRBJ2-1, with 9 bases identical to TRBD2. The CDR3 length is 16 residues. The trim removed 7 bases at V and 4 bases at J, leaving 11 bases unmatched. The DNA of the CDR3 is TGTGCCAGCAACTTGGGCGGGGGGGCTATGTACAATGAGCAGTTCTTC. The encoded protein is CASNLGGGAMYNEQFF.

This clonotype was counted ten times or more. CDR3 bases: TGCAGCCACAGGGTCTCCAAGGGGAACATTCAGTACTTC. Protein: CSHRVSKGNIQYF. This rearrangement joins TRBV20-1 to TRBJ2-4; D may be TRBD1 (6 bases). The CDR3 extends over 13 amino acids. CDR1 DFQATT and CDR2 SNEGSKA come from the germline V gene (reference sequence).

This clonotype came up many times. The CDR3 nucleotides read TGTGCCAGCAGTTCCCTCATGAGGGGAGGAGGTTCACCCCTCCACTTT. Its translation: CASSSLMRGGGSPLHF. J is TRBJ1-6 and V is TRBV27, with TRBD1 as a possible D gene (5 bases). V was cut by 4 bases and J by 9 bases, with 19 bases left in between. In germline, CDR1 is MNHEY, CDR2 SMNVEV (reference sequence). CDR3 length equals 16 residues.

At least ten counts were recorded for this clonotype. The gene calls are TRBV7-6 and TRBJ1-1, with no clear D. Per germline, CDR1 SGHVS and CDR2 FNYEAQ. Trimming removed 4 bases from V and 1 base from J, with 10 bases in between. The CDR3 covers 14 residues. CDR3 loop: CASSSSLGNTEAFF. In DNA form, the CDR3 reads TGTGCCAGCAGCTCCTCCCTGGGGAACACTGAAGCTTTCTTT.

At least ten counts were recorded for this clonotype. V and J are TRBV12-3 or TRBV12-4 and TRBJ2-1, with D tentatively TRBD1 (6 bases). CDR3 length: 15 residues. V was trimmed by 3 bases and J by 2 bases, leaving 11 bases between them. The CDR3 loop is CASSFRDTAYNEQFF. CDR3 coding DNA: TGTGCCAGCAGTTTCCGGGACACCGCCTACAATGAGCAGTTCTTC.

This clonotype was found many times. Written as DNA, the CDR3 is TGTGCCAGCAGCTTAGAGGGAGTTCAGCCCCAGCATTTT. It yields the protein CASSLEGVQPQHF. V usage is TRBV7-2 and J usage is TRBJ1-5; D call uncertain. V lost 1 base and J 6 bases, leaving 7 bases between the germline ends. CDR1 and CDR2 from the germline V gene are SGHTA and FQGNSA. This CDR3 is 13 amino acids long.

This clonotype was seen ten or more times. The rearrangement joins TRBV5-1 to TRBJ2-1; maybe TRBD2 (5 bases). The length of the CDR3 is 16 residues. The V end lost 0 bases, the J end lost 5 bases, and 15 bases lay between the germline ends. Per germline, CDR1 SGHRS and CDR2 YFSETQ. The CDR3 loop is CASSLAGGGNNNEQFF. The CDR3 nucleotides are TGCGCCAGCAGCTTGGCCGGCGGAGGAAATAACAATGAGCAGTTCTTC. Together with reference TRBV5-1 and TRBJ2-1, the CDR3 gives the full variable domain: KAGVTQTPRYLIKTRGQQVTLSCSPISGHRSVSWYQQTPGQGLQFLFEYFSETQRNKGNFPGRFSGRQFSNSRSEMNVSTLELGDSALYLCASSLAGGGNNNEQFFGPGTRLTVL.

This clonotype was counted many times. This chain joins TRBV7-6 and TRBJ1-2; 12 bases are a match to TRBD1. V lost 6 bases and J lost 5; bases outside the gene matches: 7. This CDR3 has 15 amino acids. Germline V CDR1 and CDR2: SGHVS, FNYEAQ. The CDR3 sequence is CASSGGTGGVYGYTF. CDR3 nucleotide sequence: TGTGCCAGCAGTGGTGGGACAGGGGGCGTTTATGGCTACACCTTC.

There are many counts of this clonotype. V is TRBV20-1 and J is TRBJ2-5; 9 positions match TRBD2. Unmatched junction bases numbered 11, after V lost 4 bases and J lost 2 bases. CDR3 length: 16 residues. Per germline, CDR1 DFQATT and CDR2 SNEGSKA (reference sequence). The CDR3 here is CSANLGGAGGQETQYF. The CDR3 DNA follows: TGCAGTGCTAATTTGGGGGGAGCGGGGGGTCAAGAGACCCAGTACTTC.

This clonotype was observed many times. The chain joins TRBV7-9 to TRBJ1-1; no reliable D call. V lost 4 bases, J lost 3 bases, and 6 bases lay in between. The CDR3 covers 12 residues. CDR1 and CDR2 (germline): SEHNR, FQNEAQ (reference sequence). The CDR3 here is CASSSRDTEAFF. CDR3 nucleotides: TGTGCCAGCAGCTCGCGGGACACTGAAGCTTTCTTT.

This clonotype was counted between two and nine times. The genes are TRBV7-6 and TRBJ2-3; 8 bases agree with TRBD2. Germline V gene data show CDR1 as SGHVS and CDR2 as FNYEAQ. V dropped 1 base and J dropped 5; count of bases not matched to a gene: 5. The CDR3 length is 15 residues. CDR3 bases: TGTGCCAGCAGCTTAGTTCCCCTAGCGGGAGATACGCAGTATTTT. Translated: CASSLVPLAGDTQYF.

This clonotype was counted ten times or more. The chain couples TRBV2 to TRBJ2-5; 12 bases match TRBD1. This CDR3 has 15 residues. The germline V gene encodes CDR1 SNHLY and CDR2 FYNNEI. Trimming cost V 6 bases and J 2 bases; bases outside gene matches: 4. CDR3 bases: TGTGCCAGCAGGCGGGGACAGGGGGCTCAAGAGACCCAGTACTTC. It yields the protein CASRRGQGAQETQYF.

In this sample, this clonotype turned up many times. The genes are TRBV6-1 and TRBJ2-1; 9 bases line up with TRBD2. This CDR3 has 16 residues. The trim removed 10 bases at V and 5 bases at J, leaving 15 bases unmatched. Germline CDR1 and CDR2: MNHNS and SASEGT. The chain's CDR3 is CAIYDRAGGFHNEQFF. The CDR3 nucleotides read TGTGCCATCTACGACCGAGCGGGGGGCTTCCACAATGAGCAGTTCTTC.